This T cell receptor (beta chain) was recovered during a study of human T cells and chemical hapten exposure. Study-level information: Patches with 0.01% DPC went on the upper back, and the tests were read at 6 days. The variation in per-sample TCR yields arose mainly from small differences in pooled library volumes.

Using its own MiXCR run on the RACE reads, TCRdb lists one record per CDR3 protein. The sample carries fewer than 50,000 distinct CDR3 sequences, approximately 9.5% recorded once. V lost 3 bases and J lost 0, with 12 bases in between. The germline V gene encodes CDR1 LNHDA and CDR2 SQIVND (reference sequence). This CDR3 comprises 15 residues. Time point indicated: patch test 3, about 24 weeks after DPC sensitization. The treatment denotes: therapeutic diphenylcyclopropenone sensitization with weekly scalp DPC. Total RNA extraction was carried out from unfractionated whole blood. Many counts were recorded for this clonotype.

Sequencing used whole blood, obtained in connection with sensitization to the hapten diphenylcyclopropenone (DPC). The rearrangement links TRBV19 to TRBJ2-7; the D gene is possibly TRBD2 (5 bases). This sequence was found in a man aged 50-60 years with alopecia areata. Some clones in this sample may be carry-over from other donors' samples. The CDR3 region is CASSMASRSSYEQYF. CDR3 sequence (DNA): TGTGCCAGTAGTATGGCTAGCCGGAGCTCCTACGAGCAGTACTTC.